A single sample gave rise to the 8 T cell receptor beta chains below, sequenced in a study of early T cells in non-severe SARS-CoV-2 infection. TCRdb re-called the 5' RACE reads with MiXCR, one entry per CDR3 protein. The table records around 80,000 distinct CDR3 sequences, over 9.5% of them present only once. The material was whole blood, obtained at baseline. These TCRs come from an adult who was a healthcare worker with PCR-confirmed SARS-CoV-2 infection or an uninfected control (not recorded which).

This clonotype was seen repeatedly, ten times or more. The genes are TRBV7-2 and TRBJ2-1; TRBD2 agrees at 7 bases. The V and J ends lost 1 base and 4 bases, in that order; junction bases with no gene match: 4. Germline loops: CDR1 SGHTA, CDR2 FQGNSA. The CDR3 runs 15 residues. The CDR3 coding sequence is TGTGCCAGCAGCTTAGAAGGGAGGGGATACAATGAGCAGTTCTTC. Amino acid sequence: CASSLEGRGYNEQFF.

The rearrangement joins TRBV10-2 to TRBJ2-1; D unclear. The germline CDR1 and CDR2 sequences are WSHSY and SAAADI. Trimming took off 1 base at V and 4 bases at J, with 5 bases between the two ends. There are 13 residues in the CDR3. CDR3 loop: CASSEWWYNEQFF. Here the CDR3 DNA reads TGCGCCAGCAGTGAGTGGTGGTACAATGAGCAGTTCTTC.

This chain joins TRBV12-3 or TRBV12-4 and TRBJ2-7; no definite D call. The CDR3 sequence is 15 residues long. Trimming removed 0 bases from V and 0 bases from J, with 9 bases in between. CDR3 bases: TGTGCCAGCAGTTTAGCTCAGGTTACCTCCTACGAGCAGTACTTC. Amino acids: CASSLAQVTSYEQYF.

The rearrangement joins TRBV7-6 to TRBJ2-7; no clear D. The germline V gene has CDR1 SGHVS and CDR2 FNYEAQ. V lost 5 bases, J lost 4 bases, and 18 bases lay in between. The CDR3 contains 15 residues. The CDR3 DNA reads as TGTGCCAGCAGCCCGACCGCTTCCGATGGATACGAGCAGTACTTC. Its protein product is CASSPTASDGYEQYF. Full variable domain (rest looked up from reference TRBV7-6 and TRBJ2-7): GAGVSQSPRYKVTKRGQDVALRCDPISGHVSLYWYRQALGQGPEFLTYFNYEAQQDKSGLPNDRFSAERPEGSISTLTIQRTEQRDSAMYRCASSPTASDGYEQYFGPGTRLTVT.

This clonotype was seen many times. The CDR3 spells CASRLGRLETQYF. For the CDR3, the DNA is TGTGCCAGCAGACTCGGGAGGCTGGAGACCCAGTACTTC. This sequence joins TRBV28 and TRBJ2-5, with TRBD2 matching 7 bases. V gave up 6 bases and J gave up 5 bases; unmatched junction bases: 6. Germline V gives CDR1 MDHEN, CDR2 SYDVKM. This CDR3 is 13 amino acids long.

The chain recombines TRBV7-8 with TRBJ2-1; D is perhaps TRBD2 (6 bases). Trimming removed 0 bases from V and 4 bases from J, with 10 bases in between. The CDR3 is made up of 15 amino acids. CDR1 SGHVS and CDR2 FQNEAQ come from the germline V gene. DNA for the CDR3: TGTGCCAGCAGCTTAGCGGGAGGTACGTACAATGAGCAGTTCTTC. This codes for CASSLAGGTYNEQFF.

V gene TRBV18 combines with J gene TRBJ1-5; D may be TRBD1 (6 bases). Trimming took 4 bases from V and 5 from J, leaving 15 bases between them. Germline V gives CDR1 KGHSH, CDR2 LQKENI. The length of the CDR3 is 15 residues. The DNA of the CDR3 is TGTGCCAGCTCACATTCCCGGACAGACGATCAGCCCCAGCATTTT. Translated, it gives CASSHSRTDDQPQHF.

The CDR3 coding sequence is TGCAGTGCTCTTTTGAGGGCGGGAGGGTACAATGAGCAGTTCTTC. Translation: CSALLRAGGYNEQFF. V usage is TRBV20-1 and J usage is TRBJ2-1, with 9 bases that match TRBD2. Germline CDR1 is DFQATT and CDR2 is SNEGSKA (reference sequence). This CDR3 contains 15 residues. The ends lost 5 bases at V and 4 bases at J; junction bases unmatched: 9.